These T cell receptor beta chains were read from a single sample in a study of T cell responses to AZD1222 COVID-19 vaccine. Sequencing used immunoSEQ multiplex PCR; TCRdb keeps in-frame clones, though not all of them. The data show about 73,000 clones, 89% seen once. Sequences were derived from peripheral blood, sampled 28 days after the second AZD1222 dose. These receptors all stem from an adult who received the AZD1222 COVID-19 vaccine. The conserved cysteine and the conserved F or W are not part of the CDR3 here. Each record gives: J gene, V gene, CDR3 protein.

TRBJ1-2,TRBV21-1,AGRGHYGYT
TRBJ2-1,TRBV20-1,SARGNGEQF
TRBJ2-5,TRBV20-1,SARDNPLEY
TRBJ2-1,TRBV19,ASRQEWTSRKPRGDEQF
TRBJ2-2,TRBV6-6,ASSSSGWGTGELF
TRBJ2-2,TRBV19,ASSVLTGELF
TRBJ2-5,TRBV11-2,ASRGTIERTQY
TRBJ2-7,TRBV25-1,ASRLHHEQY
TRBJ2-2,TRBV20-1,SASRPGELF
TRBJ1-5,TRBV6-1,ASSEALARGYQPQH
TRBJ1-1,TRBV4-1,ASSPTDHPNTEAF
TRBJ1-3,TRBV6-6,ASDPRDSSGNTIY
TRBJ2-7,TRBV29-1,SVVDSGVEQY
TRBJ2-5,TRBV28,ASRGMGRETQY
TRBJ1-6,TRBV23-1,ASSQSTGDLSPLH
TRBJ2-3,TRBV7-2,ASSPFSGATDTQY
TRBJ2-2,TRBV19,ASTPESLPSNTGELF
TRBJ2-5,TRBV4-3,ASSQGLAGGQETQY
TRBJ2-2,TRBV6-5,ASSFGGQGTGELF
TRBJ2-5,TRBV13,ASSLKETQY
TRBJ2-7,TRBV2,ASSPLRLYEQY
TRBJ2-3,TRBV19,ASSIGERGVTVTQY
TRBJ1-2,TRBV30,AWSKWDHGYT
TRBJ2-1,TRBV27,ASSRLVGLAMREQF
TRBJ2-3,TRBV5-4,ASSLAGELTQY
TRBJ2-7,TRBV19,ASRGPGQAAGEQY
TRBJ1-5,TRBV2,ASRGIRGSNQPQH
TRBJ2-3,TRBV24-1,ATSDSLALERDTQY
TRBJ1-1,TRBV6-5,ASSPEGPEAF
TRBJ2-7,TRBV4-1,ASSQRLARTSSYEQY
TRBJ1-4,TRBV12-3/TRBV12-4,ASSSPPGKLF
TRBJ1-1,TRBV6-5,ASSTGAFRNTEAF
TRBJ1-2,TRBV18,ASSIKEGSYGYT
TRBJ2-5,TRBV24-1,ATSDKVRGVQETQY
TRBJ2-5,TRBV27,ASSFTGETQY
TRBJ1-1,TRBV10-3,AISRGTGGYGTEAF
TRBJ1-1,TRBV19,ASSIQGAMAEAF
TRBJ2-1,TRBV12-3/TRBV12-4,ASSHSGSTMKF
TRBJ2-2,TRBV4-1,ASSQDPSGGELF